This T cell receptor beta chain was recorded in a study of molecular identifiers for immune sequencing clone quantification. Findings and limits, study-wide: Spiked Jurkat TCR RNA originating from one cell could reportedly be identified amid some 950,000 naive cells.

From around 20,000 to 1,000,000 sorted cells, naive CD8 libraries were generated with 10%, 30% or 50% RNA. Researchers sorted naive CD8 T cells as cells that were CD8+CD4-CCR7+CD45RA+. This CDR3 is built from 15 residues. Germline CDR1 reads MNHEY; CDR2 reads SMNVEV (reference sequence). Preparation of the bulk TCR libraries relied on previously described methods and listed TCR primers. TCRdb re-analysed the PCR reads in MiXCR, keeping a single row per CDR3 protein. The sample carries approximately 680,000 distinct CDR3 sequences, over 25% recorded once. This clonotype was observed a single time. Its antigen is undetermined. One end of the junction varies from germline; a read error may be responsible.

The sequenced sample consisted of naive CD8+ T cells from blood, with Jurkat cell RNA spiked in. The subset denotes: FACS-sorted CD8+CD4-CCR7+CD45RA+ naive T cells. The genes are TRBV27 and TRBJ2-3; tentative D call: TRBD1 (6 bases). This sequence originates from a human donor in good health. Some libraries in this study had Jurkat cell RNA spiked in. Here the CDR3 reads CASSLNTGMADTRYF. Here the CDR3 DNA reads TGTGCCAGCAGTTTAAATACAGGGATGGCAGATACGCGGTATTTT.